The 20 T cell receptor beta chains reported below all come from one sample, sequenced in a study of control samples from healthy donors and cancer patients. Clones were sequenced by immunoSEQ multiplex PCR, and TCRdb holds only the in-frame ones, with some missing. The sample carries tens of thousands of clones, about 87% recorded once. Sequenced material: PBMCs. The receptors were sampled from a woman in her sixties with head and neck cancer.

The chain carries TRBV30 and TRBJ2-3, with TRBD2 identical over 7 bases. V lost 1 base and J lost 5; bases outside the gene matches: 9. Germline V lookup: CDR1 GTSNPN, CDR2 SVGIG (reference sequence). The CDR3 has 15 residues. The chain's CDR3 is CAWSGASGRLDTQYF. The CDR3 DNA sequence: TGTGCCTGGAGTGGGGCTAGCGGTCGGCTAGATACGCAGTATTTT.

V gene TRBV18 combines with J gene TRBJ2-7, with a tentative D call TRBD1 (6 bases). The V gene's germline CDR1 is KGHSH and CDR2 LQKENI. The CDR3 is 14 residues long. V was clipped by 3 bases and J by 3 bases, with 12 bases between them. As DNA, the CDR3 is TGTGCCAGCTCACCGGGGGACACTAGCTACGAGCAGTACTTC. This translates into CASSPGDTSYEQYF. Using reference TRBV18 and TRBJ2-7 for the parts outside the CDR3, the full variable domain is NAGVMQNPRHLVRRRGQEARLRCSPMKGHSHVYWYRQLPEEGLKFMVYLQKENIIDESGMPKERFSAEFPKEGPSILRIQQVVRGDSAAYFCASSPGDTSYEQYFGPGTRLTVT.

The V gene is TRBV10-3, the J gene TRBJ1-1, with D possibly being TRBD1 (5 bases). This CDR3 comprises 14 residues. Germline CDR1 ENHRY, CDR2 SYGVKD. With 6 bases removed from V and 4 bases from J, the gap between germline ends came to 15 bases. The CDR3 nucleotides read TGTGCCATCAGAGAGGACGGGAGGGGCACTGAAGCTTTCTTT. It translates to CAIREDGRGTEAFF.

This chain links TRBV10-3 with TRBJ2-5; 7 bases fit TRBD2. Per the germline V gene, CDR1 is ENHRY and CDR2 is SYGVKD. The CDR3 loop spans 16 amino acids. Germline trimming cut 4 bases from V and 2 bases from J; bases unmatched to any gene: 10. The CDR3 DNA reads as TGTGCCATCAGTGGTGGTACTAGCGCTACACAAGAGACCCAGTACTTC. This gives the protein CAISGGTSATQETQYF.

This chain uses TRBV9 with TRBJ1-5, with TRBD1 identical over 8 bases. The CDR3 loop spans 15 amino acids. Germline assignment: CDR1 SGDLS and CDR2 YYNGEE. The V segment lost 2 bases and the J segment 5 bases; nucleotides outside the gene matches: 6. The CDR3 is CASSVGTGGDQPQHF. The CDR3 DNA follows: TGTGCCAGCAGCGTTGGGACAGGCGGCGATCAGCCCCAGCATTTT.

This chain uses TRBV24-1 with TRBJ2-3; 7 nucleotides line up with TRBD1. The germline gives CDR1 KGHDR, CDR2 SFDVKD. There are 14 residues in the CDR3. Unmatched junction bases numbered 3, after V lost 7 bases and J lost 0 bases. CDR3 coding DNA: TGTGCCACCAGCAGACAGGGTAGCACAGATACGCAGTATTTT. It specifies CATSRQGSTDTQYF.

The V gene is TRBV30, the J gene TRBJ1-1, with D perhaps TRBD1 (5 bases). CDR3 length: 14 amino acids. CDR1 GTSNPN and CDR2 SVGIG come from the germline V gene (reference sequence). Trimming removed 0 bases from V and 3 bases from J, with 11 bases in between. The CDR3, as DNA: TGTGCCTGGAGTGTCCTCTCCAGGGACACTGAAGCTTTCTTT. Translation: CAWSVLSRDTEAFF.

V usage is TRBV18 and J usage is TRBJ1-1; weak D call: TRBD1 (6 bases). V was pared by 4 bases and J by 6 bases, with 9 bases between. The CDR3 has 12 residues. The germline gives CDR1 KGHSH, CDR2 LQKENI. CDR3 DNA sequence: TGTGCCAGCTCACAGGGACATCCTGAAGCTTTCTTT. Translating it yields CASSQGHPEAFF.

This chain connects TRBV2 to TRBJ2-1; perhaps TRBD2 as D (5 bases). The V gene's germline CDR1 is SNHLY and CDR2 FYNNEI. The CDR3 runs to 13 residues. The V end lost 5 bases, the J end lost 15 bases, and 20 bases lay between the germline ends. The CDR3 DNA follows: TGTGCCAGCAGTAATTACCTTGACCTGGCGGGGTTCTTC. Its protein product is CASSNYLDLAGFF.

The J gene is TRBJ2-1, the V gene TRBV29-1, with D possibly matching TRBD1 (6 bases). V was clipped by 7 bases and J by 7 bases, with 17 bases between them. The germline V gene has CDR1 SQVTM and CDR2 ANQGSEA. The CDR3 runs 13 residues. CDR3 amino acids: CSATTPRGNEQFF. DNA for the CDR3: TGCAGCGCCACTACCCCTAGGGGGAATGAGCAGTTCTTC.

The J gene is TRBJ2-1, the V gene TRBV19; D possibly uses TRBD1 or TRBD2 (5 bases each). The CDR3 covers 16 residues. V was pared by 0 bases and J by 1 base, with 10 bases between. Germline-derived CDR1 and CDR2 are LNHDA and SQIVND (reference sequence). The CDR3 reads CASSIDRGESYNEQFF. CDR3 nucleotide sequence: TGTGCCAGTAGTATAGATAGGGGAGAATCCTACAATGAGCAGTTCTTC.

V is TRBV5-1 and J is TRBJ2-7; 9 bases align to TRBD1. The V and J ends lost 2 bases and 3 bases, in that order; junction bases with no gene match: 3. Germline CDR1 reads SGHRS; CDR2 reads YFSETQ. The CDR3 loop spans 14 amino acids. The CDR3 DNA is TGCGCCAGCAGCTTACAGGGGGCCGTCTACGAGCAGTACTTC. Translated: CASSLQGAVYEQYF.

The chain employs TRBV2 and TRBJ1-5, with D tentatively TRBD1 (6 bases). Germline-derived CDR1 and CDR2 are SNHLY and FYNNEI. The CDR3 extends over 14 amino acids. With 4 bases removed from V and 4 bases from J, the gap between germline ends came to 11 bases. CDR3 in DNA: TGTGCCAGCAGTGTGGAGAGGGGGAATCAGCCCCAGCATTTT. Its protein product is CASSVERGNQPQHF.

The V call is TRBV30, the J call TRBJ2-1, with 10 bases lining up with TRBD2. Germline values: CDR1 GTSNPN, CDR2 SVGIG (reference sequence). V gave up 3 bases and J gave up 8 bases; unmatched junction bases: 4. The CDR3 covers 13 residues. The CDR3 protein is CAWRLAGAHEQFF. CDR3 nucleotide sequence: TGTGCCTGGAGGCTAGCGGGAGCTCATGAGCAGTTCTTC.

The chain has TRBV7-2 and TRBJ2-7; D may be TRBD2 (6 bases). The CDR3 loop spans 16 amino acids. V dropped 1 base and J dropped 3 bases, with 16 bases sitting between them. Germline V gene data show CDR1 as SGHTA and CDR2 as FQGNSA. CDR3 nucleotide sequence: TGTGCCAGCAGCTTAGATTTTGGAGGGCTGAACTACGAGCAGTACTTC. Translation gives CASSLDFGGLNYEQYF.

This chain links TRBV5-1 with TRBJ1-6; possibly TRBD1 for D (5 bases). Looked up from germline, CDR1 is SGHRS and CDR2 is YFSETQ. Trimming removed 3 bases from V and 11 bases from J, with 15 bases in between. The CDR3 extends over 14 amino acids. CDR3 sequence reads: CASSSGPRETPLHF. The CDR3 region has the DNA TGCGCCAGCAGCTCGGGACCGCGCGAGACACCCCTCCACTTT.

The V call is TRBV4-3, the J call TRBJ2-3, with D perhaps matching TRBD2 (6 bases). CDR3 length: 15 amino acids. Trimming pared 3 bases from V and 4 bases from J, leaving 14 bases between. Looked up from germline, CDR1 is LGHNA and CDR2 is YSLEER. The CDR3 spells CASSQGERDSDTQYF. The DNA for the CDR3 is TGCGCCAGCAGCCAGGGAGAGAGGGACTCAGATACGCAGTATTTT.

This chain links TRBV5-4 with TRBJ2-7; TRBD1 aligns across 9 bases. The CDR3 has 14 amino acids. J was trimmed by 4 bases and V by 4 bases; bases with no gene match: 6. CDR1 and CDR2 from the germline V gene are SGHNT and YYREEE (reference sequence). DNA for the CDR3: TGTGCCAGCAGCCATGCGGGACAGGGATACGAGCAGTACTTC. As protein: CASSHAGQGYEQYF.

The chain is built from TRBV14 and TRBJ2-7; 9 bases line up with TRBD2. There are 19 residues in the CDR3. After removal of 0 bases from V and 0 bases from J, the junction contained 12 bases not matched to a gene. CDR1 and CDR2 (germline): SGHDN, FVKESK. This CDR3 reads CASSQEFSSGIYSSYEQYF. CDR3 DNA sequence: TGTGCCAGCAGCCAAGAATTCTCTAGCGGGATATATAGCTCCTACGAGCAGTACTTC.

This chain joins TRBV5-1 and TRBJ2-7; D perhaps matches TRBD1 (6 bases). Deletions cut 0 bases from V and 5 bases from J, with 15 bases between. The CDR3 is 15 amino acids. Germline CDR1 and CDR2: SGHRS and YFSETQ. The CDR3 DNA is TGCGCCAGCAGCTTGGAGGCAGGGGATGGGGACGAGCAGTACTTC. Amino acid sequence: CASSLEAGDGDEQYF. The variable domain in full, completed from reference TRBV5-1 and TRBJ2-7, reads KAGVTQTPRYLIKTRGQQVTLSCSPISGHRSVSWYQQTPGQGLQFLFEYFSETQRNKGNFPGRFSGRQFSNSRSEMNVSTLELGDSALYLCASSLEAGDGDEQYFGPGTRLTVT.